This T cell receptor (beta chain) was sequenced during a study of blood T cell repertoires in COVID-19. CDR1 is DFQATT and CDR2 is SNEGSKA in the germline V gene (reference sequence). This CDR3 is 11 amino acids long. Trimming cost V 6 bases and J 5 bases; bases outside gene matches: 3. This table comes from immunoSEQ multiplex PCR, and its TCRdb copy is limited to in-frame clones, with some not included. The table has some 150,000 clones, around 82% seen once. The receptor was isolated from a human donor with acute or convalescent COVID-19. The donor label of this sample is uncertain. V usage is TRBV20-1 and J usage is TRBJ2-5; 7 positions match TRBD1. Sequencing input: peripheral blood. CDR3 in DNA: TGCAGTGCGACAGGGTTGGAGACCCAGTACTTC. It translates to CSATGLETQYF.